These 12 T cell receptor beta chains share one sample of origin, sequenced in a study of technical replicates of blood from several donors. The method was immunoSEQ multiplex PCR; TCRdb's version includes in-frame clones alone and lacks a portion of them. The sample lists fewer than 85,000 clones, about 96% occurring once. The sample comprised T cells isolated from PBMCs. The receptors were gathered from a human donor in good health.

The chain recombines TRBV19 with TRBJ2-2; no clear D gene. CDR1 is LNHDA, CDR2 SQIVND, per germline (reference sequence). The CDR3 is 12 amino acids. Trimming shortened V by 3 bases and J by 6 bases, and 5 bases separated the two germline ends. The CDR3 DNA reads TGTGCCAGTAGTATCCTCCCCGGGGAGCTGTTTTTT. Translated, it gives CASSILPGELFF. Looking up the rest from reference TRBV19 and TRBJ2-2 gives the full variable domain: DGGITQSPKYLFRKEGQNVTLSCEQNLNHDAMYWYRQDPGQGLRLIYYSQIVNDFQKGDIAEGYSVSREKKESFPLTVTSAQKNPTAFYLCASSILPGELFFGEGSRLTVL.

The genes are TRBV2 and TRBJ1-4; D remains ambiguous. Germline V gene sequence: CDR1 SNHLY, CDR2 FYNNEI. Between the trimmed V and J ends, which lost 7 bases and 8 bases, there was a span of 14 bases. The CDR3 is 13 residues long. The CDR3 coding sequence is TGTGCCAGCATCCCCTCCGGGGAAGAAAAACTGTTTTTT. Its translation: CASIPSGEEKLFF.

On this clone itself: Just one base apart from a much larger clone, this may be a read error. The chain has TRBV14 and TRBJ2-2; 12 bases align to TRBD2. This CDR3 is 15 amino acids long. Germline trimming cut 5 bases from V and 3 bases from J; bases unmatched to any gene: 1. Per the germline V gene, CDR1 is SGHDN and CDR2 is FVKESK. The CDR3 sequence: CASSGLAGHTGELFF. The CDR3 DNA follows: TGTGCCAGCAGCGGACTAGCGGGACACACCGGGGAGCTGTTTTTT.

This chain links TRBV7-2 with TRBJ1-2, with D possibly matching TRBD1 (6 bases). Trimming cost V 3 bases and J 8 bases, with 19 bases left between them. This CDR3 region has 15 residues. Germline V gene data show CDR1 as SGHTA and CDR2 as FQGNSA. The CDR3 DNA is TGTGCCAGCAGCTTTTCCCAAATACAGGGAAGCGGCTACACCTTC. This codes for CASSFSQIQGSGYTF.

The gene calls are TRBV7-6 and TRBJ2-3, with 16 nucleotides matching TRBD2. The CDR3 is 15 residues long. CDR1 SGHVS and CDR2 FNYEAQ come from the germline V gene. Trimming cost V 8 bases and J 2 bases; bases outside gene matches: 1. The CDR3 DNA reads as TGTGCCAGCGGGACTAGCGGGAGGGTCACAGATACGCAGTATTTT. It specifies CASGTSGRVTDTQYF.

The V and J genes are TRBV4-1 and TRBJ2-7, with a tentative D call TRBD1 (5 bases). Germline V CDR1 and CDR2: MGHRA, YSYEKL. The CDR3 runs 15 residues. V was shortened by 0 bases and J by 2 bases, with 11 bases between the two germline ends. As DNA, the CDR3 is TGCGCCAGCAGCCAAGACCCAGGGCTGCCCTACGAGCAGTACTTC. Its protein is CASSQDPGLPYEQYF.

In this sample, this clone turned up once. V is TRBV30 and J is TRBJ2-5, with a weak D call TRBD2 (6 bases). V dropped 3 bases and J dropped 4 bases, with 9 bases sitting between them. Germline V gene lookup returns CDR1 GTSNPN and CDR2 SVGIG (reference sequence). CDR3 size: 12 residues. CDR3: CAWSPAGETQYF. The CDR3 coding sequence is TGTGCCTGGAGCCCAGCGGGAGAGACCCAGTACTTC.

This CDR3 is CACIGAGVHEQYF. The CDR3 nucleotides read TGTGCCTGTATTGGAGCGGGAGTCCACGAGCAGTACTTC. The chain joins TRBV28 to TRBJ2-7; TRBD2 agrees at 8 bases. The CDR3 has 13 residues. Germline values: CDR1 MDHEN, CDR2 SYDVKM. The trim removed 11 bases at V and 5 bases at J, leaving 11 bases unmatched.

This chain connects TRBV11-3 to TRBJ2-1; 7 nucleotides agree with TRBD2. V lost 5 bases and J lost 0; bases outside the gene matches: 4. Germline V gene data show CDR1 as SGHNT and CDR2 as YENEEA. This CDR3 is built from 15 residues. CDR3 sequence (DNA): TGTGCCAGCAGCCCAGCGGGGCACTCCTACAATGAGCAGTTCTTC. Its translation is CASSPAGHSYNEQFF.

This clone was found once. The rearrangement uses TRBV6-1 and TRBJ2-2; 11 nucleotides agree with TRBD2. CDR3 length: 15 residues. J was trimmed by 8 bases and V by 5 bases; bases with no gene match: 7. The germline CDR1 and CDR2 sequences are MNHNS and SASEGT. CDR3 nucleotide sequence: TGTGCCAGCAGTCGACTAGCGGGAAGCTTGGGGGAGCTGTTTTTT. Translating it yields CASSRLAGSLGELFF.

V usage is TRBV5-6 and J usage is TRBJ1-5; tentative D call: TRBD1 (5 bases). This CDR3 comprises 12 residues. Germline V CDR1 and CDR2: SGHDT, YYEEEE. Trimming shortened V by 4 bases and J by 9 bases, and 11 bases separated the two germline ends. CDR3: CASSPHRGPQHF. The CDR3 DNA reads as TGTGCCAGCAGCCCTCATAGGGGGCCCCAGCATTTT.

This clone has a handful of counts. CDR3 region: CASSIGEANEKLFF. CDR3 nucleotides: TGTGCCAGTAGTATCGGGGAGGCCAATGAAAAACTGTTTTTT. The chain has TRBV19 and TRBJ1-4; D remains ambiguous. This CDR3 spans 14 amino acids. Trimming stripped 3 bases from V and 5 bases from J, with 10 bases between. In germline, CDR1 is LNHDA, CDR2 SQIVND (reference sequence).